A selection of T cell receptor beta chains follows, all from one sample in a study of cytomegalovirus exposure and HLA in healthy donors. Clones were read by immunoSEQ multiplex PCR, and TCRdb kept only the in-frame ones, dropping some. Altogether about 130,000 clones are present, over 8% being singletons, with the ten largest covering under 7%. Sequenced material: PBMCs. The origin of the receptors is a man between 35 and 55 years old in good health and CMV-seronegative. Both conserved end residues are part of each CDR3. A D gene is named only where the DNA matches it firmly. A clone size is listed for some rows: how often the clone was seen (once, few, many), or a class if it is expanded.

V,J,D,size,DNA,CDR3
TRBV11-2,TRBJ1-4,TRBD1,few,TGTGCCAGCAGCTTAGGGGACAGTCTTAATGAAAAACTGTTTTTT,CASSLGDSLNEKLFF
TRBV4-1,TRBJ2-3,TRBD2,few,TGCGCCAGCAGCCAACCCTGGGTGACTAGCGGGGTTTCCACCGATACGCAGTATTTT,CASSQPWVTSGVSTDTQYF
TRBV4-1,TRBJ1-2,TRBD1,few,TGCGCCAGCAGCCAAGTTCGACAGGGCTATGGCTACACCTTC,CASSQVRQGYGYTF
TRBV27,TRBJ2-3,-,few,TGTGCCAGCAGTTTATACAAGGGGGGGAGCACAGATACGCAGTATTTT,CASSLYKGGSTDTQYF
TRBV30,TRBJ2-1,-,-,TGTGCCTGGAGCCGCAGGGGCGATGAGCAGTTCTTC,CAWSRRGDEQFF
TRBV5-4,TRBJ2-5,TRBD2,-,TGTGCCGCCTCTCGTCTAGCGGAAGAGACCCAGTACTTC,CAASRLAEETQYF
TRBV5-1,TRBJ2-2,TRBD2,-,TGCGCCAGCTCCAGCGGGAACCTGAACACCGGGGAGCTGTTTTTT,CASSSGNLNTGELFF
TRBV7-6,TRBJ2-5,TRBD2,few,TGTGCCAGCAGCTTAGTTTATGGGACTAGTCGTCCCGGAGAGACCCAGTACTTC,CASSLVYGTSRPGETQYF
TRBV5-8,TRBJ1-5,-,few,TGTGCCAGCAGCTTCTCAGGGAATCAGCCCCAGCATTTT,CASSFSGNQPQHF
TRBV10-2,TRBJ2-5,TRBD1,-,TGCGCCAGCAGTATGGACAGGGGAGAGACCCAGTACTTC,CASSMDRGETQYF
TRBV2,TRBJ1-4,-,-,TGTGCCAGCAGGAAGCCTCCAACTAATGAAAAACTGTTTTTT,CASRKPPTNEKLFF
TRBV10-3,TRBJ2-7,TRBD2,-,TGTGCCATCAGTATCCTAGCGGTTAGCTCCTACGAGCAGTACTTC,CAISILAVSSYEQYF
TRBV7-3,TRBJ2-2,TRBD2,few,TGTGCCAGCAGCTTTAGCGGGGGCTCCGGGGAGCTGTTTTTT,CASSFSGGSGELFF
TRBV7-9,TRBJ1-1,-,-,TGTGCCAGCAGCTTCGGGGGATTGAACACTGAAGCTTTCTTT,CASSFGGLNTEAFF
TRBV2,TRBJ1-6,-,-,TGTGCCAGCAGTAGGGACATCCTGGGGAATTCACCCCTCCACTTT,CASSRDILGNSPLHF
TRBV7-9,TRBJ2-6,TRBD2,-,TGTGCCAGCAGCTTAGCTAGCGGGGGGGCCACTGGGGCCAACGTCCTGACTTTC,CASSLASGGATGANVLTF
TRBV10-2,TRBJ2-3,TRBD2,-,TGCGCCAGCAGTGAGTCGAGGGGACTAGCTGGTTTGGGGGGCACAGATACGCAGTATTTT,CASSESRGLAGLGGTDTQYF
TRBV7-3,TRBJ1-1,-,-,TGTGCCAGCAGCTTAGGACATCAGAACACTGAAGCTTTCTTT,CASSLGHQNTEAFF
TRBV6-1,TRBJ2-1,-,-,TGTGCCAGCAGTGAAAGGACAGAATACAATGAGCAGTTCTTC,CASSERTEYNEQFF
TRBV2,TRBJ2-3,-,few,TGTGCCAGCCAACAGGGTTATAGCACAGATACGCAGTATTTT,CASQQGYSTDTQYF
TRBV2,TRBJ2-1,TRBD2,-,TGTGCCAGCAGTGAAAGTGGGCTCGCGGGGGGGAAGGGGCAGTTCTTC,CASSESGLAGGKGQFF
TRBV5-1,TRBJ1-3,TRBD1,few,TGCGCCAGCAGCTCGGTTGGGACAGGGTTAGGAAACACCATATATTTT,CASSSVGTGLGNTIYF
TRBV6-1,TRBJ2-3,-,few,TGTGCCAGCAGCGGACAGCCCTCAGGAACGCAGTATTTT,CASSGQPSGTQYF
TRBV4-1,TRBJ2-1,TRBD1,-,TGCGCCAGCAGCAACGGACAGGGGTTCAATGAGCAGTTCTTC,CASSNGQGFNEQFF
TRBV6-5,TRBJ2-3,-,-,TGTGCCAGCAGTTTACGGGGCACAGATACGCAGTATTTT,CASSLRGTDTQYF
TRBV5-1,TRBJ1-2,-,-,TGCGCCAGCTCCGAGGCAGTTCACTATGGCTACACCTTC,CASSEAVHYGYTF
TRBV6-1,TRBJ2-6,TRBD2,few,TGTGCCAGCAGTGTCTATTTGGCGGGGGGCCTTGGGGCCAACGTCCTGACTTTC,CASSVYLAGGLGANVLTF
TRBV10-2,TRBJ1-4,-,few,TGCGCCAGCAGGGACAGCCCTGCAACTAATGAAAAACTGTTTTTT,CASRDSPATNEKLFF
TRBV13,TRBJ2-5,-,-,TGTGCCAGCAGCTTATCCGGGAACCAAGAGACCCAGTACTTC,CASSLSGNQETQYF
TRBV6-1,TRBJ1-2,-,few,TGTGCCAGCAGTGAAGAAGGGGTGGTTTATGGCTACACCTTC,CASSEEGVVYGYTF
TRBV15,TRBJ2-1,TRBD2,few,TGTGCCACCAGCAGAGATATCGTTAGCGGGAGGGAGCAGTTCTTC,CATSRDIVSGREQFF
TRBV5-1,TRBJ2-7,TRBD2,-,TGCGCCAGCTCGGGGGGGGGCTCCTACGAGCAGTACTTC,CASSGGGSYEQYF
TRBV28,TRBJ2-3,-,-,TGTGCCAGCAGTTTATCAAGCACAGATACGCAGTATTTT,CASSLSSTDTQYF
TRBV27,TRBJ2-2,TRBD2,-,TGTGCCAGCAGTTTCTGGCGGGGGACCGGGGAGCTGTTTTTT,CASSFWRGTGELFF
TRBV4-1,TRBJ2-7,TRBD2,few,TGCGCCAGCAGCCAAGCGGTTGCGGGGGGGTGGTACGAGCAGTACTTC,CASSQAVAGGWYEQYF
TRBV10-2,TRBJ2-7,TRBD1,-,TGCGCCAGCAGAACAGGGGATCAAGGTGGCGAGCAGTACTTC,CASRTGDQGGEQYF
TRBV19,TRBJ1-1,-,-,TGTGCCAGTAGTATTGGTAGCACTGAAGCTTTCTTT,CASSIGSTEAFF
TRBV9,TRBJ1-2,-,-,TGTGCCAGCAGCGTAGGGGGCGCGGACTATGGCTACACCTTC,CASSVGGADYGYTF
TRBV13,TRBJ2-7,-,-,TGTGCCAGCAGCCTCGGGGGCTCCTACGAGCAGTACTTC,CASSLGGSYEQYF
TRBV7-9,TRBJ1-6,TRBD1,-,TGTGCCAGCAGACAGGGGGCCAGGGATAATTCACCCCTCCACTTT,CASRQGARDNSPLHF
TRBV11-2,TRBJ1-2,-,-,TGTGCCAGCAGCTTAGGGGGGCCGAACCTCTATGGCTACACCTTC,CASSLGGPNLYGYTF
TRBV5-1,TRBJ2-3,TRBD2,few,TGCGCCAGCAGCAGGGGACTAGCGGGGGGAGTGCGGGTCACAGATACGCAGTATTTT,CASSRGLAGGVRVTDTQYF
TRBV7-9,TRBJ1-1,TRBD1,few,TGTGCCAGCAGCGTTCAGGGGGCGCAAACTGAAGCTTTCTTT,CASSVQGAQTEAFF
TRBV7-9,TRBJ2-2,-,-,TGTGCCAGCAGCTTAGGGACAGTGAACACCGGGGAGCTGTTTTTT,CASSLGTVNTGELFF
TRBV21-1,TRBJ2-3,-,-,TGTGCCAGCAGTGGGACAGATCGCACAGATACGCAGTATTTT,CASSGTDRTDTQYF
TRBV4-3,TRBJ2-7,-,few,TGCGCCAGCAGCCAAGATCCCAACCCGGGGGAGCAGTACTTC,CASSQDPNPGEQYF
TRBV5-4,TRBJ1-2,TRBD1,-,TGTGCCAGCAGCCCTCGGACAGGGATTAACTATGGCTACACCTTC,CASSPRTGINYGYTF
TRBV19,TRBJ1-3,TRBD1,-,TGTGCCAGTAGAAGGGCACAGGGGTTTGGAAACACCATATATTTT,CASRRAQGFGNTIYF
TRBV27,TRBJ2-4,-,-,TGTGCCAGCAGTTTAAGGGGGTTCGGAAACATTCAGTACTTC,CASSLRGFGNIQYF
TRBV5-1,TRBJ2-7,-,few,TGCGCCAGCACAGGGGCCGACTACGAGCAGTACTTC,CASTGADYEQYF
TRBV7-6,TRBJ2-1,TRBD2,-,TGTGCCAGCAGCCCTAGGTCTAGCGGGATATACAATGAGCAGTTCTTC,CASSPRSSGIYNEQFF